This entry lists 16 T cell receptor beta chains sequenced from one sample in a study of molecular identifiers for immune sequencing clone quantification. TCRdb reanalysed the PCR reads using MiXCR and keeps one entry per CDR3 protein. The sample includes approximately 500,000 distinct CDR3 sequences, about 25% of them seen just once. Source material: naive CD8+ T cells from blood, with Jurkat cell RNA spiked in. Subset in this sample: FACS-sorted CD8+CD4-CCR7+CD45RA+ naive T cells. These receptors were obtained from a human donor in good health. Some libraries in this study had Jurkat cell RNA spiked in.

This CDR3 is CAWSPRAGYGTGELFF. The CDR3 nucleotides are TGTGCCTGGAGTCCCAGGGCCGGGTACGGCACCGGGGAGCTGTTTTTT. This rearrangement joins TRBV30 to TRBJ2-2, with D tentatively TRBD1 (5 bases). The V end was cut by 2 bases, the J end by 4 bases, with 17 bases between. The CDR3 runs to 16 residues. CDR1 and CDR2 from the germline V gene are GTSNPN and SVGIG (reference sequence).

This chain connects TRBV6-6 to TRBJ2-7, with 7 bases matching TRBD2. This CDR3 spans 14 amino acids. The germline V gene encodes CDR1 MNHNY and CDR2 SVGAGI (reference sequence). J lost 6 bases, V lost 2 bases, and 7 bases had no gene match. The chain's CDR3 is CASSYVAGVFEQYF. CDR3 DNA sequence: TGTGCCAGCAGTTACGTGGCGGGAGTATTCGAGCAGTACTTC.

The chain links TRBV20-1 to TRBJ2-7; TRBD1 agrees at 7 bases. Germline V gene lookup returns CDR1 DFQATT and CDR2 SNEGSKA (reference sequence). J was trimmed by 2 bases and V by 1 base; bases with no gene match: 11. The CDR3 is 16 amino acids. CDR3 loop: CSARGGTDRFTYEQYF. CDR3 sequence (DNA): TGCAGTGCTAGAGGGGGAACGGACAGGTTCACCTACGAGCAGTACTTC.

This chain joins TRBV30 and TRBJ2-1, with 10 positions matching TRBD1. CDR3 length: 16 residues. Trimming removed 3 bases from V and 8 bases from J; junction bases left unmatched: 13. Per germline, CDR1 GTSNPN and CDR2 SVGIG (reference sequence). The CDR3 DNA reads as TGTGCCTGGAGACCGCCCCGGGACAGGGGAGTCGATGAGCAGTTCTTC. Translation gives CAWRPPRDRGVDEQFF.

At least ten counts were recorded for this clonotype. The CDR3 nucleotides are TGTGCCAGCAGCCAAGCCCACGGGGGACTCCGGTACTTC. Translating gives CASSQAHGGLRYF. V gene TRBV16 combines with J gene TRBJ2-7; D might be TRBD2 (6 bases). CDR3 length: 13 amino acids. Germline V gene data show CDR1 as KGHSY and CDR2 as FQNENV. The V and J ends lost 2 bases and 12 bases respectively, with 17 bases between them.

This clonotype appeared many times. V usage is TRBV7-9 and J usage is TRBJ1-3; D unclear. V lost 10 bases, J lost 9 bases, and 10 bases lay in between. Per the germline V gene, CDR1 is SEHNR and CDR2 is FQNEAQ (reference sequence). This CDR3 has 10 amino acids. The CDR3 sequence: CATSGRTIYF. The CDR3 DNA is TGTGCCACCTCAGGACGCACCATATATTTT.

Comment on this clonotype: Given a much more abundant clone one base away, this may be a read error. The chain is built from TRBV25-1 and TRBJ1-5; D is undetermined. From germline, CDR1 is MGHDK and CDR2 SYGVNS. The CDR3 sequence is 14 residues long. The germline V and J ends were trimmed by 1 base and 5 bases, with 9 bases remaining between them. CDR3 residues: CASSEFRVDQPQHF. CDR3 sequence (DNA): TGTGCCAGCAGTGAATTTAGGGTGGATCAGCCCCAGCATTTT.

This clonotype showed up just a few times. This chain joins TRBV5-8 and TRBJ1-1, with 10 nucleotides matching TRBD1. The V gene's germline CDR1 is SGHTS and CDR2 YDEGEE. The CDR3 is made up of 15 amino acids. V was pared by 4 bases and J by 4 bases, with 7 bases of the junction left unmatched. As DNA, the CDR3 is TGTGCCAGCAGCGCGGGACAGGGGTTCGGCACTGAAGCTTTCTTT. Protein product: CASSAGQGFGTEAFF.

This clonotype was counted a few times. V usage is TRBV6-1 and J usage is TRBJ2-7; TRBD1 aligns across 7 bases. The V gene end was trimmed by 6 bases and the J gene end by 3 bases; junction bases not matched to a gene: 5. The CDR3 is made up of 13 amino acids. Germline V gives CDR1 MNHNS, CDR2 SASEGT. In DNA, the CDR3 is TGTGCCAGCAGGATGACAGGGCACTACGAGCAGTACTTC. Its translation is CASRMTGHYEQYF.

In its sample, this clonotype was seen many times. The chain is built from TRBV29-1 and TRBJ1-1, with 8 bases that match TRBD1. The CDR3 extends over 13 amino acids. The junction had 4 bases not matched to a gene; V was cut back by 3 bases and J by 4 bases. Germline lookup yields CDR1 SQVTM and CDR2 ANQGSEA. CDR3 sequence (DNA): TGCAGCGTTGATTGGACAGGGTCCACTGAAGCTTTCTTT. Translated, it gives CSVDWTGSTEAFF. Full variable domain (outside the CDR3, taken from reference TRBV29-1 and TRBJ1-1): SAVISQKPSRDICQRGTSLTIQCQVDSQVTMMFWYRQQPGQSLTLIATANQGSEATYESGFVIDKFPISRPNLTFSTLTVSNMSPEDSSIYLCSVDWTGSTEAFFGQGTRLTVV.

This clonotype was counted at least ten times. This chain uses TRBV4-3 with TRBJ1-1; 8 nucleotides match TRBD1. Germline trimming cut 1 base from V and 1 base from J; bases unmatched to any gene: 2. Germline V gene sequence: CDR1 LGHNA, CDR2 YSLEER. The CDR3 totals 15 residues. The CDR3 DNA follows: TGCGCCAGCAGCCAAGGGACAGGGTCGAACACTGAAGCTTTCTTT. Its protein product is CASSQGTGSNTEAFF.

Points on this clonotype: Being one base from a much bigger clone, this may be a read error. The chain joins TRBV28 to TRBJ1-1; D not resolved. In germline, CDR1 is MDHEN, CDR2 SYDVKM. V was pared by 5 bases and J by 5 bases, with 9 bases between. The CDR3 contains 12 residues. The CDR3 protein is CASSARATEAFF. For the CDR3, the DNA is TGTGCCAGCAGTGCCCGGGCGACTGAAGCTTTCTTT. Full variable domain (rest looked up from reference TRBV28 and TRBJ1-1): DVKVTQSSRYLVKRTGEKVFLECVQDMDHENMFWYRQDPGLGLRLIYFSYDVKMKEKGDIPEGYSVSREKKERFSLILESASTNQTSMYLCASSARATEAFFGQGTRLTVV.

This clonotype was observed at least ten times. The chain uses TRBV28 and TRBJ2-2, with D hard to call. The V and J ends lost 3 bases and 0 bases respectively, with 8 bases between them. Germline values: CDR1 MDHEN, CDR2 SYDVKM. The CDR3 extends over 15 amino acids. In DNA, the CDR3 is TGTGCCAGCAGTTTCCTTCAGGCGAACACCGGGGAGCTGTTTTTT. Protein sequence: CASSFLQANTGELFF.

This clonotype has just a few counts. One junction end disagrees with the germline gene, perhaps due to a read error. V is TRBV3-1 and J is TRBJ2-3; D call uncertain. CDR1 is LGHDT, CDR2 YNNKEL, per germline (reference sequence). This CDR3 has 14 residues. The DNA for the CDR3 is TGTGCCAGCAGCCAAGAGACCCACACAGATACGCGGTATTTT. Translation: CASSQETHTDTRYF.

Ten or more counts support this clonotype. Written as DNA, the CDR3 is TGTGCCAGCTCCCCCAGCGGTACTAGCACAGATACGCAGTATTTT. Translation gives CASSPSGTSTDTQYF. This sequence joins TRBV18 and TRBJ2-3, with D possibly TRBD2 on 5 matching bases. Germline loops: CDR1 KGHSH, CDR2 LQKENI. CDR3 length: 15 amino acids. The V and J ends lost 6 bases and 0 bases respectively, with 13 bases between them. Supplemented by reference TRBV18 and TRBJ2-3, the full variable domain reads NAGVMQNPRHLVRRRGQEARLRCSPMKGHSHVYWYRQLPEEGLKFMVYLQKENIIDESGMPKERFSAEFPKEGPSILRIQQVVRGDSAAYFCASSPSGTSTDTQYFGPGTRLTVL.

This clonotype was picked up many times. This chain connects TRBV29-1 to TRBJ2-2; D is possibly TRBD2 (5 bases). V lost 2 bases and J 4 bases, leaving 8 bases between the germline ends. CDR1 SQVTM and CDR2 ANQGSEA come from the germline V gene. This CDR3 is 13 amino acids long. This CDR3 reads CSVERELTGELFF. The DNA of the CDR3 is TGCAGCGTTGAAAGGGAGCTCACCGGGGAGCTGTTTTTT.